One sample yielded the 19 T cell receptor beta chains listed below, sequenced in a study of T cell repertoires in cytomegalovirus infection (dated by TCRdb to the late 2010s). This sample was sequenced with an Illumina HiSeq 1500. TCRdb trimmed the raw reads at Q25, called clones with MiXCR and kept productive beta chains. Rows are combined by CDR3 protein, so each entry shows the most common genes and DNA. The sample includes a few hundred thousand distinct CDR3 sequences, with approximately 9.2% observed a single time. The top ten hold more than 12% of the sample. Sequencing was done on a sample of PBMCs. The receptors come from a human donor in good health (CMV status not recorded). Some clones in this sample may be carry-over from other donors' samples.

The chain employs TRBV20-1 and TRBJ2-2; D unresolved. CDR1 is DFQATT, CDR2 SNEGSKA, per germline (reference sequence). The V and J ends lost 3 bases and 1 base respectively, with 12 bases between them. The CDR3 is 15 amino acids. CDR3 sequence (DNA): TGCAGTGCTAGGGCTGGGATCCAGAACACCGGGGAGCTGTTTTTT. Translation gives CSARAGIQNTGELFF.

This clonotype was counted many times. The V and J genes are TRBV6-1 and TRBJ2-6; D ambiguous. This CDR3 is built from 15 residues. Trimming removed 5 bases from V and 0 bases from J, with 8 bases in between. The germline V gene encodes CDR1 MNHNS and CDR2 SASEGT. CDR3 in DNA: TGTGCCAGCAGTACCCCAATCTCTGGGGCCAACGTCCTGACTTTC. It translates to CASSTPISGANVLTF.

The sample holds many counts of this clonotype. The gene calls are TRBV20-1 and TRBJ2-1, with D tentatively TRBD2 (5 bases). Per the germline V gene, CDR1 is DFQATT and CDR2 is SNEGSKA (reference sequence). The CDR3 has 14 amino acids. V lost 7 bases and J 0 bases, leaving 13 bases between the germline ends. CDR3 amino acids: CSGGRSSSYNEQFF. The CDR3 nucleotides are TGCAGTGGCGGGCGGTCTAGCTCCTACAATGAGCAGTTCTTC.

This clonotype occurred many times. The gene calls are TRBV7-2 and TRBJ2-7; 8 bases are shared with TRBD2. Trimming cost V 5 bases and J 2 bases; bases outside gene matches: 14. Germline values: CDR1 SGHTA, CDR2 FQGNSA. The CDR3 has 17 amino acids. DNA of the CDR3: TGTGCCAGCAGCCCAGACCCTCGGGGAGCGGGGGCCTACGAGCAGTACTTC. Translating gives CASSPDPRGAGAYEQYF.

There are many counts of this clonotype. The chain has TRBV11-2 and TRBJ2-1, with D tentatively TRBD2 (6 bases). The CDR3 is made up of 13 amino acids. The V and J ends lost 7 bases and 5 bases respectively, with 12 bases between them. Germline values: CDR1 SGHAT, CDR2 FQNNGV. The DNA of the CDR3 is TGTGCCAGCACTAGGGACTTAAACAATGAGCAGTTCTTC. Protein product: CASTRDLNNEQFF. Full variable domain (missing parts from reference TRBV11-2 and TRBJ2-1): EAGVAQSPRYKIIEKRQSVAFWCNPISGHATLYWYQQILGQGPKLLIQFQNNGVVDDSQLPKDRFSAERLKGVDSTLKIQPAKLEDSAVYLCASTRDLNNEQFFGPGTRLTVL.

V and J are TRBV7-8 and TRBJ2-4, with TRBD2 matching 7 bases. Germline-derived CDR1 and CDR2 are SGHVS and FQNEAQ. This CDR3 is 19 amino acids long. Trimming cost V 3 bases and J 0 bases; bases outside gene matches: 14. The CDR3 spells CASSFGAGSGLLAKNIQYF. DNA for the CDR3: TGTGCCAGCAGCTTTGGAGCGGGATCGGGCCTTCTAGCCAAAAACATTCAGTACTTC.

This clonotype came up many times. This sequence joins TRBV20-1 and TRBJ2-3, with 8 bases identical to TRBD2. This CDR3 is built from 15 residues. Germline V CDR1 and CDR2: DFQATT, SNEGSKA (reference sequence). The CDR3 loop is CTPRQAGGLTDTQYF. The CDR3 region has the DNA TGCACCCCACGCCAGGCGGGGGGCCTGACAGATACGCAGTATTTT.

This clonotype was seen at least ten times. The genes are TRBV7-2 and TRBJ1-1; TRBD1 matches 11 bases. Losses at the gene ends were 4 bases for V and 1 base for J; bases not matched to a gene: 2. Per the germline V gene, CDR1 is SGHTA and CDR2 is FQGNSA. This CDR3 has 15 amino acids. CDR3 amino acids: CASSSGQGANTEAFF. CDR3 in DNA: TGTGCCAGCAGCTCCGGACAGGGGGCGAACACTGAAGCTTTCTTT. Drawing the rest from reference TRBV7-2 and TRBJ1-1, the complete variable domain is GAGVSQSPSNKVTEKGKDVELRCDPISGHTALYWYRQSLGQGLEFLIYFQGNSAPDKSGLPSDRFSAERTGGSVSTLTIQRTQQEDSAVYLCASSSGQGANTEAFFGQGTRLTVV.

This clonotype was recorded at least ten times. This rearrangement joins TRBV7-2 to TRBJ1-5; D call uncertain. Germline lookup yields CDR1 SGHTA and CDR2 FQGNSA. V lost 4 bases and J 2 bases, leaving 15 bases between the germline ends. This CDR3 spans 16 amino acids. CDR3 in DNA: TGTGCCAGCAGCTCCCACGCGACCGGACGCAATCAGCCCCAGCATTTT. Translated: CASSSHATGRNQPQHF.

Ten or more counts support this clonotype. The rearrangement uses TRBV11-2 and TRBJ2-7; 10 bases are a match to TRBD2. CDR3 length: 16 residues. The ends lost 5 bases at V and 3 bases at J; junction bases unmatched: 10. Germline CDR1 is SGHAT and CDR2 is FQNNGV. The CDR3 bases are TGTGCCAGCAGCGCAAGTGGTCTAGCGGGAGTCTACGAGCAGTACTTC. It translates to CASSASGLAGVYEQYF.

The chain uses TRBV6-6 and TRBJ2-7; D might be TRBD1 (5 bases). V lost 6 bases and J lost 6, with 21 bases in between. The V gene's germline CDR1 is MNHNY and CDR2 SVGAGI (reference sequence). This CDR3 contains 15 residues. Written as DNA, the CDR3 is TGTGCCAGCAGAGGGGTCAGGGTGGGTTCTGGCGAGCAGTACTTC. It encodes CASRGVRVGSGEQYF.

V and J are TRBV7-9 and TRBJ1-4; D may be TRBD1 (5 bases). This CDR3 is built from 13 residues. Trimming removed 2 bases from V and 7 bases from J, with 8 bases in between. Germline V gives CDR1 SEHNR, CDR2 FQNEAQ (reference sequence). Here the CDR3 reads CASSLLGREKLFF. The DNA for the CDR3 is TGTGCCAGCAGCTTATTGGGACGTGAAAAACTGTTTTTT.

This chain uses TRBV20-1 with TRBJ2-1; TRBD2 is a possible D gene (6 bases). Trimming took 1 base from V and 7 from J, leaving 14 bases between them. Germline V gives CDR1 DFQATT, CDR2 SNEGSKA (reference sequence). The CDR3 consists of 14 residues. CDR3 DNA: TGCAGTGCTAGAGTCGTGGGGAGGAGTAATGAGCAGTTCTTC. This translates into CSARVVGRSNEQFF.

This clonotype was detected many times. This chain's CDR3 is CSAKRGPLSGQYF. In DNA form, the CDR3 reads TGCAGTGCAAAAAGGGGACCCCTCTCGGGGCAGTACTTC. The rearrangement links TRBV20-1 to TRBJ2-7; either TRBD1 or TRBD2 may fit D (5 bases each). V dropped 6 bases and J dropped 9 bases, with 21 bases sitting between them. Germline V CDR1 and CDR2: DFQATT, SNEGSKA (reference sequence). This CDR3 contains 13 residues.

Ten or more counts support this clonotype. V gene TRBV7-2 combines with J gene TRBJ2-1, with D perhaps TRBD2 (6 bases). CDR3 length: 15 amino acids. V was clipped by 5 bases and J by 7 bases, with 18 bases between them. Germline assignment: CDR1 SGHTA and CDR2 FQGNSA. The CDR3 DNA reads TGTGCCAGCAGCGCTAGGAGGGAGTCCTGGAATGAGCAGTTCTTC. It yields the protein CASSARRESWNEQFF.

This clonotype was detected ten times or more. The chain employs TRBV7-2 and TRBJ1-1; D unclear. The germline gives CDR1 SGHTA, CDR2 FQGNSA. The germline V and J ends were trimmed by 1 base and 4 bases, with 7 bases remaining between them. The CDR3 covers 13 residues. CDR3 DNA: TGTGCCAGCAGCTTAGGGACTTTCACTGAAGCTTTCTTT. Translation gives CASSLGTFTEAFF.

This clonotype occurred many times. The V gene is TRBV14, the J gene TRBJ2-4, with a weak D call TRBD1 (5 bases). The CDR3 is 15 residues long. Germline V gene sequence: CDR1 SGHDN, CDR2 FVKESK. Trimming stripped 2 bases from V and 6 bases from J, with 14 bases between. Written as DNA, the CDR3 is TGTGCCAGCAGCCAATATGTGGGGCAGATAAACATTCAGTACTTC. It yields the protein CASSQYVGQINIQYF.

This clonotype was seen ten or more times. The V and J genes are TRBV7-8 and TRBJ2-7; D possibly corresponds to TRBD1 (5 bases). Between the trimmed V and J ends, which lost 1 base and 3 bases, there was a span of 10 bases. The CDR3 extends over 14 amino acids. From germline, CDR1 is SGHVS and CDR2 FQNEAQ. The CDR3 DNA reads TGTGCCAGCAGCTTAGGGACAACCGACTACGAGCAGTACTTC. Translated, it gives CASSLGTTDYEQYF.

The sample holds many counts of this clonotype. The chain combines TRBV20-1 with TRBJ2-7; D remains ambiguous. Trimming took off 1 base at V and 0 bases at J, with 7 bases between the two ends. Germline V gives CDR1 DFQATT, CDR2 SNEGSKA (reference sequence). CDR3 length: 13 amino acids. The CDR3 DNA follows: TGCAGTGCTAGAGGGACCAGCTCCTACGAGCAGTACTTC. As protein: CSARGTSSYEQYF.